These T cell receptor beta chains were read from a single sample in a study of shared T cell receptors in the human thymus. Only in-frame clones appear in the TCRdb table, and some are missing; sequencing was by immunoSEQ multiplex PCR. The repertoire holds about 710,000 clones, with over 75% as singletons. These sequences were also reported in another study, on human thymus T cells.

The specimen was thymocytes. These receptor sequences come from a boy under three years old with a congenital heart defect. The CDR3 runs from the conserved cysteine through the conserved F or W. Fields, in order: V gene, D gene, J gene, clone size, CDR3 DNA, CDR3 protein. D genes are given only for firm matches. Only part of the rows carry a size: once, few, many, or a class if the clone is expanded.

TRBV5-1,TRBD2,TRBJ2-7,NA,TGCGCCAGCAGCTTGGGGGGTTCTAGCGGGAGACGCTACGAGCAGTACTTC,CASSLGGSSGRRYEQYF
TRBV15,NA,TRBJ1-6,NA,TGTGCCACCAGCAGAGATGAGAATTCACCCCTCCACTTT,CATSRDENSPLHF
TRBV7-9,NA,TRBJ1-3,NA,TGTGCCAGCAGCACCTCAGGGGAAGGAAACACCATATATTTT,CASSTSGEGNTIYF
TRBV27,NA,TRBJ1-4,NA,TGTGCCAGCAGTTCGGGAGCGAGAACAACTAATGAAAAACTGTTTTTT,CASSSGARTTNEKLFF
TRBV19,NA,TRBJ1-3,NA,TGTGCCAGTAGTATTCGACCGGGGAAAGCGAGCTCTGGAAACACCATATATTTT,CASSIRPGKASSGNTIYF
TRBV28,NA,TRBJ1-1,NA,TGTGCCACCCAGGGCACTGAAGCTTTCTTT,CATQGTEAFF
TRBV13,NA,TRBJ2-5,NA,TGTGCCAGCAGCTTTGCGCCGGGGACCCAGTACTTC,CASSFAPGTQYF
TRBV25-1,NA,TRBJ2-2,NA,TGTGCCAGCAGTGACGACACCGGGGAGCTGTTTTTT,CASSDDTGELFF
TRBV6-6,NA,TRBJ2-2,once,TGTGCCAGCAAATTACCAGGTACCGGGGAGCTGTTTTTT,CASKLPGTGELFF
TRBV28,TRBD2,TRBJ2-7,NA,TGTGCCAGCAGTTACCACACACCCAGCGGGGGAGAGGCCTACGAGCAGTACTTC,CASSYHTPSGGEAYEQYF
TRBV7-7,NA,TRBJ2-5,NA,TGTGCTAGCAGCCAGAGACAACAAGAGACCCAGTACTTC,CASSQRQQETQYF
TRBV9,TRBD2,TRBJ2-3,NA,TGTGCCAGCAGCGTAGAAGGGACTAGCGGGGGGACAGATACGCAGTATTTT,CASSVEGTSGGTDTQYF
TRBV4-3,NA,TRBJ2-1,few,TGCGCCAGCAGCCAATCCGGCGTGGGCTTTACCTACAATGAGCAGTTCTTC,CASSQSGVGFTYNEQFF
TRBV4-2,TRBD2,TRBJ2-7,NA,TGTGCCAGCAGCCACCGGCGGGAGGGGAACGAGCAGTACTTC,CASSHRREGNEQYF
TRBV4-3,NA,TRBJ1-2,NA,TGCGCCAGCAGCCAACCTGGGGGAACAGGGGGCTACACCTTC,CASSQPGGTGGYTF
TRBV7-9,NA,TRBJ1-4,NA,TGTGCCAGCAGCTTCACAGGGAACTATGAAAAACTGTTTTTT,CASSFTGNYEKLFF
TRBV21-1,NA,TRBJ1-3,NA,TGTGCCAGCAGCAAAGGGACAGGGAACTCTGGAAACACCATATATTTT,CASSKGTGNSGNTIYF
TRBV19,TRBD1,TRBJ1-2,NA,TGTGCCAGTACCACGACAGGGTCTGGCTACACCTTC,CASTTTGSGYTF
TRBV27,TRBD2,TRBJ2-7,NA,TGTGCCAGCAGTTTAGATCGGCTAGCGGGAGGTCCCTACGAGCAGTACTTC,CASSLDRLAGGPYEQYF
TRBV7-6,TRBD2,TRBJ2-1,NA,TGTGCCAGCAGCCAGGGTCAGAGCGGGAGGAAGTTGGTCAATGAGCAGTTCTTC,CASSQGQSGRKLVNEQFF
TRBV7-8,NA,TRBJ2-7,NA,TGTGCCAGCAGACCCAGAAGGACTAACTCCTACGAGCAGTACTTC,CASRPRRTNSYEQYF
TRBV18,NA,TRBJ1-5,NA,TGTGCCAGCTCACCGCGAGGGCGGGCTCAGCCCCAGCATTTT,CASSPRGRAQPQHF
TRBV7-8,TRBD2,TRBJ2-7,NA,TGTGCCAGCAGAGGGCGGGAGGGCCCCCCCTACGAGCAGTACTTC,CASRGREGPPYEQYF
TRBV6-5,NA,TRBJ2-2,once,TGTGCCAGCAGGACCGGGGGGAACACCGGGGAGCTGTTTTTT,CASRTGGNTGELFF
TRBV5-1,TRBD1,TRBJ1-5,NA,TGCGCCAGCAGCTTGGGCGGGACAGGGGGCCAGCCCCAGCATTTT,CASSLGGTGGQPQHF
TRBV6-1,NA,TRBJ2-5,NA,TGTGCCAGCAGTGAAGGACACACAGTAGAAGAGACCCAGTACTTC,CASSEGHTVEETQYF
TRBV28,NA,TRBJ2-7,NA,TGTGCCAGCAGCTCCTCCCCGGCGACAGCTCGCTACGAGCAGTACTTC,CASSSSPATARYEQYF
TRBV27,NA,TRBJ2-1,NA,TGTGCCAGCAGTCCCGATGGGCTTAACAATGAGCAGTTCTTC,CASSPDGLNNEQFF
TRBV7-2,NA,TRBJ2-5,NA,TGTGCCAGCCGGTATTCGGGACAGGGCTCGCGGGAGGGCGGAGAGACCCAGTACTTC,CASRYSGQGSREGGETQYF
TRBV19,NA,TRBJ1-5,few,TGTGCCAGTAATTCGCTCGGCAGGTACATCCAGCCCCAGCATTTT,CASNSLGRYIQPQHF
TRBV27,TRBD2,TRBJ2-1,NA,TGTGCCAGCAGTCCCGCCCTAGCGGGAGATTGCTACAATGAGCAGTTCTTC,CASSPALAGDCYNEQFF
TRBV14,TRBD2,TRBJ2-7,NA,TGTGCCAGCAGCCCCCGTAGCGGGAACACCTACGAGCAGTACTTC,CASSPRSGNTYEQYF
TRBV4-3,NA,TRBJ1-4,NA,TGCGCCAGCAGCTGGCGGGGGGGGAATGAAAAACTGTTTTTT,CASSWRGGNEKLFF
TRBV6-4,TRBD1,TRBJ1-2,NA,TGTGCCAGCAAGAAGGGGGCGCGGGGCTATGGCTACACCTTC,CASKKGARGYGYTF
TRBV7-9,NA,TRBJ2-6,NA,TGTGCCAGCAGCTTAGCGCTGAGCTCTGGGGCCAACGTCCTGACTTTC,CASSLALSSGANVLTF
TRBV7-9,TRBD2,TRBJ2-3,NA,TGTGCCAGCAGCTCGACTAGCGGGAGAATAGATACGCAGTATTTT,CASSSTSGRIDTQYF
TRBV14,TRBD2,TRBJ2-1,NA,TGTGCCAGCAGAGAAGGGCCTGCGACTAGCGAGGGTGAGCAGTTCTTC,CASREGPATSEGEQFF
TRBV7-2,NA,TRBJ2-2,NA,TGTGCCAGCAGCTTACATCGGGGAATCACCGGGGAGCTGTTTTTT,CASSLHRGITGELFF
TRBV25-1,TRBD1,TRBJ2-7,NA,TGTGCCAGCAGTGAATCTGATGGACAGGTGATCGGCGAGCAGTACTTC,CASSESDGQVIGEQYF
TRBV28,TRBD2,TRBJ2-5,NA,TGTGCCAGCAGCCCGGGGAGGGGTGGAGAGACCCAGTACTTC,CASSPGRGGETQYF
TRBV14,NA,TRBJ1-2,NA,TGTGCCAGCAGCCAAGATCTGCGGGACGGCGCATATGGCTACACCTTC,CASSQDLRDGAYGYTF
TRBV6-1,NA,TRBJ1-1,NA,TGTGCCAGCATAACAAATCGAGCTTTCTTT,CASITNRAFF
TRBV6-1,TRBD1,TRBJ2-4,NA,TGTGCCAGCAGGCTCAGACAGGGTATTGGCATTCAGTACTTC,CASRLRQGIGIQYF
TRBV4-3,TRBD1,TRBJ2-5,once,TGCGCCAGCAGCCAAGACATGACAGGGACGAAAGAGACCCAGTACTTC,CASSQDMTGTKETQYF
TRBV5-4,NA,TRBJ1-4,once,TGTGCCAGCAGCTCACACACAGATACTAATGAAAAACTGTTTTTT,CASSSHTDTNEKLFF
TRBV13,NA,TRBJ2-7,NA,TGTGCCAGCAGCGCGGCCGGGACACTGCTCTCCTACGAGCAGTACTTC,CASSAAGTLLSYEQYF
TRBV25-1,TRBD1,TRBJ2-5,NA,TGTGCCAGCAGGGAACAGGGGCCGAGGGAGACCCAGTACTTC,CASREQGPRETQYF
TRBV27,TRBD1,TRBJ2-7,NA,TGTGCCAGCAGTTTCAAGTCAGGGGGCTGGTACGAGCAGTACTTC,CASSFKSGGWYEQYF
TRBV9,NA,TRBJ1-2,NA,TGTGCCAGCAGTTCCCGGGAAGGCTATGGCTACACCTTC,CASSSREGYGYTF